This T cell receptor (beta chain) was captured in a study of T cell responses to AZD1222 COVID-19 vaccine. J was trimmed by 3 bases and V by 4 bases; bases with no gene match: 8. The CDR3 extends over 15 amino acids. Germline values: CDR1 SEHNR, CDR2 FQNEAQ (reference sequence). Here immunoSEQ multiplex PCR was the method, and the copy in TCRdb shows in-frame clones only, minus some. The table has 130,000 or so clones, about 86% seen once. The study's findings and limits: Epitopes outside B.1.351 and B.1.1.7 mutated regions reportedly drew nearly half of spike TCRs.

Details on this clone: Its antigen is not known.

The receptor's source is an adult in good health. The chain joins TRBV7-9 to TRBJ1-2, with 7 bases fitting TRBD1. Sample: peripheral blood, taken on day 0 of AZD1222 vaccination. This CDR3 is CASSSDTGVYYGYTF. The DNA for the CDR3 is TGTGCCAGCAGCTCGGATACAGGGGTCTACTATGGCTACACCTTC. Full variable domain (outside the CDR3, taken from reference TRBV7-9 and TRBJ1-2): DTGVSQNPRHKITKRGQNVTFRCDPISEHNRLYWYRQTLGQGPEFLTYFQNEAQLEKSRLLSDRFSAERPKGSFSTLEIQRTEQGDSAMYLCASSSDTGVYYGYTFGSGTRLTVV.